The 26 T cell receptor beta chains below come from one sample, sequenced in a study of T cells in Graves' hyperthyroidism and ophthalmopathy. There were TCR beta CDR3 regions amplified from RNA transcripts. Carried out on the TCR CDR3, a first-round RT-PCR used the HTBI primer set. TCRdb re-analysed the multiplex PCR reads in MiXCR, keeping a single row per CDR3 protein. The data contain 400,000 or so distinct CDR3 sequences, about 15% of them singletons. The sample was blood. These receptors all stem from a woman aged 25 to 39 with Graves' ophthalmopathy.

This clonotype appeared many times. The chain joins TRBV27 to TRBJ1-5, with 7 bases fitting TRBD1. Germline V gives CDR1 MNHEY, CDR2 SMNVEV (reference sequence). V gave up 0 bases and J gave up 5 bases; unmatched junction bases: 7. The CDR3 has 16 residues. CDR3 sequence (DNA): TGTGCCAGCAGTTTATCCTCACCCAGGGGGGATCAGCCCCAGCATTTT. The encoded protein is CASSLSSPRGDQPQHF.

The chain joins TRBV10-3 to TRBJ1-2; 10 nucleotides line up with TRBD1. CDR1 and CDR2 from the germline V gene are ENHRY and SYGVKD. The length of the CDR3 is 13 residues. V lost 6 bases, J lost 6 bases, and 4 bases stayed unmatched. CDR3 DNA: TGTGCCATCAGGTTGACAGGGGGCCATGGCTACACCTTC. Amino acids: CAIRLTGGHGYTF.

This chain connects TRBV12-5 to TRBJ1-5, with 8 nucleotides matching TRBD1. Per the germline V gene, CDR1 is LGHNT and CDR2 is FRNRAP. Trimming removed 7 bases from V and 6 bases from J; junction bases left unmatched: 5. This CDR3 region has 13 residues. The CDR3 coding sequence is TGTGCTAGTGCCGGGACAGGTCCTCAGCCCCAGCATTTT. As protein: CASAGTGPQPQHF.

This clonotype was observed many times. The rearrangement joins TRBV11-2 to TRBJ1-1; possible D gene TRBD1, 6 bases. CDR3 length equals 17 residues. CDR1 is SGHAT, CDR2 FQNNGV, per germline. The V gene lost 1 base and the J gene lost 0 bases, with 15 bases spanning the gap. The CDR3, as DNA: TGTGCCAGCAGCTTAGGGGGATCACAGGGACTGAACACTGAAGCTTTCTTT. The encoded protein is CASSLGGSQGLNTEAFF.

The CDR3 protein is CASSPYLAASGKETQYF. The CDR3 DNA reads TGTGCCAGCAGCCCTTACCTTGCGGCTAGCGGCAAAGAGACCCAGTACTTC. This rearrangement joins TRBV28 to TRBJ2-5, with 7 bases fitting TRBD2. The junction had 16 bases not matched to a gene; V was cut back by 6 bases and J by 3 bases. CDR1 MDHEN and CDR2 SYDVKM come from the germline V gene. The CDR3 consists of 17 residues. Complete variable domain (other parts from reference TRBV28 and TRBJ2-5): DVKVTQSSRYLVKRTGEKVFLECVQDMDHENMFWYRQDPGLGLRLIYFSYDVKMKEKGDIPEGYSVSREKKERFSLILESASTNQTSMYLCASSPYLAASGKETQYFGPGTRLLVL.

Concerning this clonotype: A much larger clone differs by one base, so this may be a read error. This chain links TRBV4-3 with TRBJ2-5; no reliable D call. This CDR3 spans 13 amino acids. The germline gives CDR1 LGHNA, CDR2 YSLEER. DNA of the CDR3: TGCCCCAGCAGCCAAGAACAGCGAGAGACCCAGTACTTC. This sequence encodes CPSSQEQRETQYF.

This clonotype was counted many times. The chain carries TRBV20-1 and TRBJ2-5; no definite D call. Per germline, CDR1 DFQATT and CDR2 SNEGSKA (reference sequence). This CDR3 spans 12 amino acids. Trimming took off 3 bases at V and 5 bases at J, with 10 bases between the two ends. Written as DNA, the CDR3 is TGCAGTGCTAGTCCTGTGGGGGAGACCCAGTACTTC. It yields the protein CSASPVGETQYF.

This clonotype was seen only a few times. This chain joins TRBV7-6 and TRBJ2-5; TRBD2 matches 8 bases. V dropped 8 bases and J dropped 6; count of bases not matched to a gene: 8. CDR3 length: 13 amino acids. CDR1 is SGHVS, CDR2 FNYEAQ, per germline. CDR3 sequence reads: CASGEGLEKTQYF. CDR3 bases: TGTGCCAGCGGGGAGGGACTAGAGAAGACCCAGTACTTC.

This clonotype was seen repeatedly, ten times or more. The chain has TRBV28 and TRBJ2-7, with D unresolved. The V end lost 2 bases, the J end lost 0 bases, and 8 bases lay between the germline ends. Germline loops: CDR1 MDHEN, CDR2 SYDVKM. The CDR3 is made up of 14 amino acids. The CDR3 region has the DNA TGTGCCAGCAGTTTAGGGGTATTCTCCTACGAGCAGTACTTC. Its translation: CASSLGVFSYEQYF.

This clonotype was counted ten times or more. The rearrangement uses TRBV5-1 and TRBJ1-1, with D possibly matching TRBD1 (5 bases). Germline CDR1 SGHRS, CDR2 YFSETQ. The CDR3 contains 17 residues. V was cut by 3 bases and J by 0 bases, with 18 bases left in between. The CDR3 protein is CASSSGPPTYMNTEAFF. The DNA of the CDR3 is TGCGCCAGCAGCTCGGGACCCCCCACCTACATGAACACTGAAGCTTTCTTT.

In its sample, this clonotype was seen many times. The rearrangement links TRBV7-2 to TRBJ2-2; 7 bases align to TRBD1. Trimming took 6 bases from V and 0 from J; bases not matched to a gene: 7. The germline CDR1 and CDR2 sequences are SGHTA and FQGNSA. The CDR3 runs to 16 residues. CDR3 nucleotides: TGTGCCAGCAGTCTTACCGGGACAGCGAACACCGGGGAGCTGTTTTTT. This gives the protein CASSLTGTANTGELFF.

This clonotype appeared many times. CDR3 coding DNA: TGTGCCAGCAGTTTTAGACAGATTAGCAATCAGCCCCAGCATTTT. Amino acid sequence: CASSFRQISNQPQHF. The V call is TRBV28, the J call TRBJ1-5; weak D call: TRBD1 (5 bases). With 3 bases removed from V and 0 bases from J, the gap between germline ends came to 9 bases. The CDR3 consists of 15 residues. Germline-derived CDR1 and CDR2 are MDHEN and SYDVKM.

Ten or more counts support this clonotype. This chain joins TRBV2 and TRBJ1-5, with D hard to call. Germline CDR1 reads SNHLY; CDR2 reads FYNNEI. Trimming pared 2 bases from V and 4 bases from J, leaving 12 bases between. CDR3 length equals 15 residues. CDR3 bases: TGTGCCAGCAGTGAATATGAACTAGGGAATCAGCCCCAGCATTTT. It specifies CASSEYELGNQPQHF.

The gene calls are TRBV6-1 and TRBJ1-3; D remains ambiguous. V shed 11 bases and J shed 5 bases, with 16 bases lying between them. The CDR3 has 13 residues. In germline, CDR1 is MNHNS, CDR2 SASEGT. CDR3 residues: CASRNQMRNTIYF. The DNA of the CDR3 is TGTGCCTCGAGGAACCAAATGCGAAACACCATATATTTT.

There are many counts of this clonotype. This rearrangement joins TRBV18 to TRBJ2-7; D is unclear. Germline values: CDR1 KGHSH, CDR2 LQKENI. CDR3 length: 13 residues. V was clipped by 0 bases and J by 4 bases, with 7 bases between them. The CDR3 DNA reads TGTGCCAGCTCACCACCCTCGGGTTACGAGCAGTACTTC. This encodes CASSPPSGYEQYF.

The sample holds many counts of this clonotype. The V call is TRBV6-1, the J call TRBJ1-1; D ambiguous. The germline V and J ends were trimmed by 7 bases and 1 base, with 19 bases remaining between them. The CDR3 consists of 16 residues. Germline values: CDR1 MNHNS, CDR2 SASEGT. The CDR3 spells CASTKQSGGQNTEAFF. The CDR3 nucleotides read TGTGCCAGCACGAAGCAGTCGGGAGGGCAGAACACTGAAGCTTTCTTT.

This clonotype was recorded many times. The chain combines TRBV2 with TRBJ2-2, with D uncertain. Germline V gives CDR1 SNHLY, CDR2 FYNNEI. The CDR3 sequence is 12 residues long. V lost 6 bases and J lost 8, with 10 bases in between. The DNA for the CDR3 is TGTGCCAGCAGCGCGGTTTTAGGGGAGCTGTTTTTT. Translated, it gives CASSAVLGELFF.

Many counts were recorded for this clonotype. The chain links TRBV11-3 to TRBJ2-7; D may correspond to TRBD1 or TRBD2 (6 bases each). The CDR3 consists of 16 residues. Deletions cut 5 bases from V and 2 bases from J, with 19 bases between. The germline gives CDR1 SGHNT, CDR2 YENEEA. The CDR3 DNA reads TGTGCCAGCAGCCCCCAGGACGGGGGCCTTACCTACGAGCAGTACTTC. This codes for CASSPQDGGLTYEQYF.

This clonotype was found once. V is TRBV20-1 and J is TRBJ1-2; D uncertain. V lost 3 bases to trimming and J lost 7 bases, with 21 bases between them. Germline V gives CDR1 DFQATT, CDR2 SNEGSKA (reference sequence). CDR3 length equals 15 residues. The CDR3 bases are TGCAGTGCTAGCTTGGCCCAGCGGGGATCGTCTGGCTACACCTTC. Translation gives CSASLAQRGSSGYTF.

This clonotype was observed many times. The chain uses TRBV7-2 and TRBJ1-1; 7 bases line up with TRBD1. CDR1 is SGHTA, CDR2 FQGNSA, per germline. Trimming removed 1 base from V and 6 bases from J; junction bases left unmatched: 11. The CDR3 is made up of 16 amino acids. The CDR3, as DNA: TGTGCCAGCAGCTTAGGGGCGACAGGGACGGACGCTGAAGCTTTCTTT. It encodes CASSLGATGTDAEAFF.

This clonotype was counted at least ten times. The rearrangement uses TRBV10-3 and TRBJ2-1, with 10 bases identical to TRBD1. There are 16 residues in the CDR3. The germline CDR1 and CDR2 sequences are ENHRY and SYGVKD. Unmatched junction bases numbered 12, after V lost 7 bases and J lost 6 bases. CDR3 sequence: CAITPTRGQGTNEQFF. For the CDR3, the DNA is TGTGCCATCACCCCAACTAGGGGACAGGGGACCAATGAGCAGTTCTTC.

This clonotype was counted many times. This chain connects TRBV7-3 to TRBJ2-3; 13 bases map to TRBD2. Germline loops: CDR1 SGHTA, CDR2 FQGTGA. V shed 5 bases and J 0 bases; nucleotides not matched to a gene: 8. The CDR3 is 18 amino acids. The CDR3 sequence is CASSPRLAGGQSTDTQYF. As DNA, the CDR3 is TGTGCCAGCAGCCCCAGACTAGCGGGGGGTCAAAGCACAGATACGCAGTATTTT.

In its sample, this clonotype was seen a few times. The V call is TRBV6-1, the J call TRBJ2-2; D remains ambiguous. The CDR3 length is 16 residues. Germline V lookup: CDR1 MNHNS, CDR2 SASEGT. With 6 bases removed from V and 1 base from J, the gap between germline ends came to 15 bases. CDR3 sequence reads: CASRLSQTGNTGELFF. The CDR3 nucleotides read TGTGCCAGCAGATTATCCCAGACCGGGAACACCGGGGAGCTGTTTTTT.

The DNA for the CDR3 is TGTGCCTGGAGGCGTCAGGGGTTAGGTAACACTGAAGCTTTCTTT. This sequence encodes CAWRRQGLGNTEAFF. The gene calls are TRBV30 and TRBJ1-1; possible D gene TRBD1, 6 bases. The CDR3 runs 15 residues. Germline V gene sequence: CDR1 GTSNPN, CDR2 SVGIG (reference sequence). With 3 bases removed from V and 2 bases from J, the gap between germline ends came to 16 bases.

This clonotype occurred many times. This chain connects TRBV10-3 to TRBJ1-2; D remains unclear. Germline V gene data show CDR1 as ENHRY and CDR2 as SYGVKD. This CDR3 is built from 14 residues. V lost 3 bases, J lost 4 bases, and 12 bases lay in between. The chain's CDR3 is CAISDGGGGYGYTF. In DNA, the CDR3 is TGTGCCATCAGTGACGGCGGAGGAGGCTATGGCTACACCTTC.

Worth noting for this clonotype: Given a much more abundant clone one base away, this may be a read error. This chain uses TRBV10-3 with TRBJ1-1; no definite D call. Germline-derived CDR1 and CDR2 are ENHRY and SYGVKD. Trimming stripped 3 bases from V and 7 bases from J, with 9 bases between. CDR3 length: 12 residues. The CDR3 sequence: CAISETEYEAFF. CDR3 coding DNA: TGTGCCATCAGTGAAACAGAATATGAAGCTTTCTTT.